Presented here are 23 T cell receptor beta chains from one specimen sequenced in a study of technical replicates of blood from several donors. Libraries were prepared by immunoSEQ multiplex PCR; TCRdb keeps only in-frame clonotypes and omits some of them. This sample has approximately 74,000 clones; 88% occur once, and the top ten carry roughly 5%. Sequenced sample: PBMCs. The receptors come from a human donor in good health. Some clones in this sample may be carry-over from other donors' samples.

The chain carries TRBV4-2 and TRBJ2-5, with 15 bases fitting TRBD2. The CDR3 extends over 17 amino acids. Germline CDR1 LGHNA, CDR2 YNFKEQ. J lost 5 bases, V lost 1 base, and 5 bases had no gene match. For the CDR3, the DNA is TGTGCCAGCAGCCAAGGGACTAGCGGGGGGGAATGGGAGACCCAGTACTTC. Residues: CASSQGTSGGEWETQYF.

The genes are TRBV11-3 and TRBJ2-1, with 8 positions matching TRBD2. This CDR3 comprises 15 residues. CDR1 is SGHNT and CDR2 is YENEEA in the germline V gene. Trimming at V came to 5 bases and at J to 6 bases, leaving 9 bases not matched to a gene. CDR3 sequence reads: CASSPLGGDFNEQFF. The CDR3 bases are TGTGCCAGCAGCCCCCTCGGGGGGGATTTCAATGAGCAGTTCTTC.

The chain combines TRBV28 with TRBJ1-2; D is perhaps TRBD1 (6 bases). Per the germline V gene, CDR1 is MDHEN and CDR2 is SYDVKM. The CDR3 has 16 residues. Trimming removed 6 bases from V and 4 bases from J, with 21 bases in between. As DNA, the CDR3 is TGTGCCAGCAGCACCTATTCCGGGACAAATTTCTATGGCTACACCTTC. This gives the protein CASSTYSGTNFYGYTF.

The gene calls are TRBV7-9 and TRBJ2-7, with a possible D match to TRBD1 (5 bases). V shed 6 bases and J shed 2 bases, with 8 bases lying between them. The CDR3 loop spans 12 amino acids. In germline, CDR1 is SEHNR, CDR2 FQNEAQ (reference sequence). For the CDR3, the DNA is TGTGCCAGCAGAACAGGAACCTACGAGCAGTACTTC. Translation: CASRTGTYEQYF.

V and J are TRBV5-6 and TRBJ2-1; tentative D call: TRBD1 (6 bases). The V gene lost 0 bases and the J gene lost 2 bases, with 15 bases spanning the gap. CDR3 length: 17 amino acids. The germline V gene has CDR1 SGHDT and CDR2 YYEEEE. The CDR3 sequence is CASSLEGEGLTYNEQFF. The DNA of the CDR3 is TGTGCCAGCAGCTTGGAGGGGGAAGGGCTTACCTACAATGAGCAGTTCTTC.

CDR3 DNA: TGTGCCAGCAGCTTATTAGGGGGCGTCTCCTACGAGCAGTACTTC. Translated: CASSLLGGVSYEQYF. The J gene is TRBJ2-7, the V gene TRBV7-8, with 7 bases that match TRBD1. The CDR3 covers 15 residues. Trimming removed 2 bases from V and 0 bases from J; junction bases left unmatched: 4. Germline CDR1 SGHVS, CDR2 FQNEAQ.

The rearrangement links TRBV10-3 to TRBJ1-1; D is uncertain. CDR1 is ENHRY and CDR2 is SYGVKD in the germline V gene. The CDR3 spans 16 residues. V lost 3 bases and J lost 1, with 15 bases in between. CDR3 loop: CAISDPQAGSNTEAFF. The CDR3 nucleotides read TGTGCCATCAGTGACCCCCAGGCAGGCTCGAACACTGAAGCTTTCTTT.

The V gene is TRBV9, the J gene TRBJ2-5, with 12 positions matching TRBD2. The CDR3 is 16 residues long. In germline, CDR1 is SGDLS, CDR2 YYNGEE. Germline trimming cut 1 base from V and 5 bases from J; bases unmatched to any gene: 6. CDR3 protein: CASSVSSSGRGETQYF. The CDR3 DNA sequence: TGTGCCAGCAGCGTAAGCTCTAGCGGGAGGGGGGAGACCCAGTACTTC.

In its sample, this clone was seen once. The chain is built from TRBV2 and TRBJ2-1; 13 nucleotides agree with TRBD2. Germline CDR1 and CDR2: SNHLY and FYNNEI. Trimming removed 4 bases from V and 0 bases from J; junction bases left unmatched: 6. The CDR3 is 18 amino acids. The CDR3 DNA reads TGTGCCAGCAGTGTCAGATGGACTAGCGGGAGCTCCTACAATGAGCAGTTCTTC. Its protein product is CASSVRWTSGSSYNEQFF.

V gene TRBV6-4 combines with J gene TRBJ2-2, with unresolved D. V lost 4 bases to trimming and J lost 1 base, with 7 bases between them. Germline V gene lookup returns CDR1 MRHNA and CDR2 SNTAGT. The CDR3 is made up of 14 amino acids. The CDR3 DNA is TGTGCCAGCAGTGGCCAGGTGAACACCGGGGAGCTGTTTTTT. It specifies CASSGQVNTGELFF.

This sequence joins TRBV5-1 and TRBJ1-1; D may be TRBD1 (6 bases). CDR1 is SGHRS and CDR2 is YFSETQ in the germline V gene. V was cut by 0 bases and J by 5 bases, with 11 bases left in between. The CDR3 totals 14 residues. For the CDR3, the DNA is TGCGCCAGCAGCTTGGAGGGGGACGGGACTGAAGCTTTCTTT. Protein: CASSLEGDGTEAFF.

The chain carries TRBV7-3 and TRBJ2-5; D remains ambiguous. The germline gives CDR1 SGHTA, CDR2 FQGTGA. The CDR3 is 13 residues long. The ends were cut back, 5 bases at V and 5 bases at J, with 12 bases in the middle. The CDR3 is CASSPPNEETQYF. The CDR3 DNA follows: TGTGCCAGCAGCCCTCCCAACGAGGAGACCCAGTACTTC.

The chain uses TRBV7-3 and TRBJ1-1; D uncertain. Germline CDR1 reads SGHTA; CDR2 reads FQGTGA. The CDR3 is made up of 14 amino acids. The V end was cut by 8 bases, the J end by 6 bases, with 19 bases between. The CDR3 protein is CASCWRPSVPEAFF. In nucleotides, the CDR3 is TGTGCCAGCTGTTGGAGGCCCTCGGTCCCTGAAGCTTTCTTT.

The chain employs TRBV7-2 and TRBJ2-7, with D perhaps matching TRBD1 (6 bases). Trimming left V 5 bases short and J 0 bases short, with 11 bases between. The CDR3 length is 14 residues. Germline loops: CDR1 SGHTA, CDR2 FQGNSA. The DNA of the CDR3 is TGTGCCAGCAGCCCCAGGACAGACTCCTACGAGCAGTACTTC. It yields the protein CASSPRTDSYEQYF.

The CDR3 sequence: CASSLDPGEQETQYF. DNA of the CDR3: TGTGCCAGCAGCTTAGATCCGGGAGAGCAAGAGACCCAGTACTTC. The J gene is TRBJ2-5, the V gene TRBV11-2; D is perhaps TRBD2 (6 bases). Germline assignment: CDR1 SGHAT and CDR2 FQNNGV. Trimming removed 0 bases at V and 2 bases at J, with 10 bases between. This CDR3 contains 15 residues.

The chain uses TRBV19 and TRBJ2-1; 7 bases are a match to TRBD2. Germline loops: CDR1 LNHDA, CDR2 SQIVND (reference sequence). The V gene end was trimmed by 6 bases and the J gene end by 3 bases; junction bases not matched to a gene: 8. This CDR3 spans 15 amino acids. The CDR3 DNA reads as TGTGCCAGTAGGCTTCTAGCGGATAACTACAATGAGCAGTTCTTC. Encoded protein: CASRLLADNYNEQFF.

The chain couples TRBV9 to TRBJ1-2, with D hard to call. The V gene lost 4 bases and the J gene lost 0 bases, with 16 bases spanning the gap. CDR3 length: 16 amino acids. Germline CDR1 and CDR2: SGDLS and YYNGEE. The CDR3 region has the DNA TGTGCCAGCAGCTCAATTGCCGGGAGTCCTAACTATGGCTACACCTTC. It yields the protein CASSSIAGSPNYGYTF.

V and J are TRBV7-8 and TRBJ2-5, with 10 bases identical to TRBD1. This CDR3 region has 14 residues. Germline V gene data show CDR1 as SGHVS and CDR2 as FQNEAQ. Trimming removed 5 bases from V and 4 bases from J; junction bases left unmatched: 4. The CDR3 protein is CASSGRDRGETQYF. In DNA form, the CDR3 reads TGTGCCAGCAGCGGGAGGGACAGGGGAGAGACCCAGTACTTC.

The chain carries TRBV6-6 and TRBJ2-1, with 11 bases identical to TRBD2. The CDR3 totals 15 residues. Germline CDR1 MNHNY, CDR2 SVGAGI (reference sequence). V dropped 5 bases and J dropped 6; count of bases not matched to a gene: 6. CDR3 protein: CASSTGTSGLNEQFF. The CDR3 DNA reads as TGTGCCAGCAGTACCGGGACTAGCGGACTCAATGAGCAGTTCTTC.

V and J are TRBV5-1 and TRBJ2-3, with D tentatively TRBD2 (5 bases). The germline gives CDR1 SGHRS, CDR2 YFSETQ. CDR3 length equals 12 residues. Trimming took off 3 bases at V and 7 bases at J, with 9 bases between the two ends. DNA for the CDR3: TGCGCCAGCAGCTCGGACTTGTATACGCAGTATTTT. Its translation is CASSSDLYTQYF. Supplemented by reference TRBV5-1 and TRBJ2-3, the full variable domain reads KAGVTQTPRYLIKTRGQQVTLSCSPISGHRSVSWYQQTPGQGLQFLFEYFSETQRNKGNFPGRFSGRQFSNSRSEMNVSTLELGDSALYLCASSSDLYTQYFGPGTRLTVL.

This chain joins TRBV5-8 and TRBJ2-1, with no clear D. Germline CDR1 reads SGHTS; CDR2 reads YDEGEE. The CDR3 consists of 15 residues. Trimming took 4 bases from V and 0 from J, leaving 11 bases between them. CDR3 DNA: TGTGCCAGCAGCAGTCCTGAGAGCTCCTACAATGAGCAGTTCTTC. It encodes CASSSPESSYNEQFF.

The chain links TRBV4-3 to TRBJ1-3, with 7 bases that match TRBD1. The trim removed 0 bases at V and 0 bases at J, leaving 14 bases unmatched. Germline CDR1 is LGHNA and CDR2 is YSLEER. The CDR3 is 20 residues long. This CDR3 is CASSQEPSSGQASSGNTIYF. Here the CDR3 DNA reads TGCGCCAGCAGCCAAGAGCCATCTTCTGGACAGGCCTCCTCTGGAAACACCATATATTTT.

The chain is built from TRBV5-6 and TRBJ1-3; D perhaps matches TRBD1 (6 bases). The V gene lost 0 bases and the J gene lost 4 bases, with 14 bases spanning the gap. CDR3 length: 16 amino acids. From germline, CDR1 is SGHDT and CDR2 YYEEEE. The CDR3 sequence: CASSLGDQGIGNTIYF. In DNA, the CDR3 is TGTGCCAGCAGCTTGGGGGACCAGGGGATCGGAAACACCATATATTTT.